This T cell receptor beta chain was documented in a study of T-cell reconstitution after alpha-beta-depleted transplantation in children. Findings and limits, study-wide: In patients about two months after transplant, alpha-beta T cells reportedly arose from several hundred expanded graft clones.

V lost 3 bases, J lost 3 bases, and 6 bases lay in between. Germline CDR1 reads SGDLS; CDR2 reads YYNGEE. The CDR3 extends over 12 amino acids. The TCRbeta library was prepared with unique molecular identifiers. One entry per CDR3 protein results from TCRdb running MiXCR on the PCR reads. Altogether 450,000 to 600,000 distinct CDR3 sequences are present, roughly a tenth being singletons, with the ten largest covering roughly 2.1%. This clonotype was seen ten or more times. What it recognizes is unknown. The clonotype originates from a child aged 2 to 10 with inherited bone marrow failure, due to receive a stem cell transplant. The material was PBMCs, obtained before TCRalphabeta/CD19-depleted stem cell transplant. The chain recombines TRBV9 with TRBJ1-2; the D is unclear. CDR3 nucleotides: TGTGCCAGCAGCGCGCCCCACTATGGCTACACCTTC. Residues: CASSAPHYGYTF. The whole variable domain, remainder taken from reference TRBV9 and TRBJ1-2, is DSGVTQTPKHLITATGQRVTLRCSPRSGDLSVYWYQQSLDQGLQFLIQYYNGEERAKGNILERFSAQQFPDLHSELNLSSLELGDSALYFCASSAPHYGYTFGSGTRLTVV.